The rows below give T cell receptor beta chains drawn from one sample of a study of identical twins. TCRdb redid the calling of the 5' RACE reads with MiXCR, one entry per CDR3 protein. Here the sample spans 400,000 to 550,000 distinct CDR3 sequences, roughly an eighth being singletons. The same data also contributed to another study, on yellow fever vaccine responses in identical twins.

The sample was CD4+ T cells sorted from blood. Every receptor here comes from a woman under 30 in good health. The CDR3 runs from the conserved cysteine through the conserved F or W. The order of the fields is D gene, J gene, V gene, CDR3 protein. D genes are given only for firm matches.

TRBD1,TRBJ2-7,TRBV2,CASTTLGQGMGEQYF
-,TRBJ2-3,TRBV5-6,CASSVTVTDTDTQYF
-,TRBJ1-2,TRBV28,CASSLKVNYGYTF
TRBD1,TRBJ2-3,TRBV7-9,CASSDTGAIFTDTQYF
-,TRBJ2-1,TRBV18,CASSPPSRGNEQFF
TRBD1,TRBJ2-7,TRBV7-2,CASSSRGQSFYEQYF
-,TRBJ2-5,TRBV7-2,CASSLANNRETQYF
-,TRBJ2-1,TRBV6-5,CASSYSIFKGEDEQFF
TRBD2,TRBJ2-1,TRBV6-5,CASSSRSTSVNNEQFF
TRBD2,TRBJ2-3,TRBV4-2,CASSQEREGRGTDTQYF
TRBD1,TRBJ1-1,TRBV6-5,CASSYDRVRTEAFF
-,TRBJ2-1,TRBV29-1,CSVGVGEQFF
TRBD2,TRBJ2-7,TRBV7-6,CASSLVATSGSYEQYF
-,TRBJ2-7,TRBV20-1,CSAKRDSRAYEQYF
TRBD1,TRBJ2-1,TRBV28,CASSWDSRGSYNEQFF
-,TRBJ2-1,TRBV29-1,CSVEEGGRYEQFF
-,TRBJ2-1,TRBV5-1,CASSFNRAKGEQFF
-,TRBJ2-7,TRBV7-9,CASSIGGDHSGEQYF
TRBD1,TRBJ2-1,TRBV5-1,CASNRGPQSNEQFF
-,TRBJ2-3,TRBV27,CASSFSGLGTDTQYF
-,TRBJ2-5,TRBV6-2/TRBV6-3,CASSPGLYSGETQYF
-,TRBJ2-1,TRBV5-1,CASSLGPGSSYNEQFF
TRBD1,TRBJ2-2,TRBV12-3/TRBV12-4,CASSSSQGGGELFF
TRBD2,TRBJ2-7,TRBV27,CASSSGLAGGPGEQYF
TRBD1,TRBJ2-7,TRBV10-1,CASSKLQGYEQYF
-,TRBJ2-3,TRBV12-3/TRBV12-4,CASSSSSDTQYF
TRBD1,TRBJ1-2,TRBV14,CASSQVTGTAGGYTF
TRBD2,TRBJ2-2,TRBV9,CASSVAVAGGFNGELFF
-,TRBJ2-1,TRBV15,CATSRDDEQFF
TRBD1,TRBJ2-3,TRBV12-3/TRBV12-4,CASSPRQGADTQYF
-,TRBJ2-7,TRBV6-1,CASRRTGSGYEQYF
TRBD1,TRBJ1-5,TRBV15,CATSRESDRGFNQPQHF
TRBD2,TRBJ2-7,TRBV4-2,CASSPDETHKPGLAGRLAYEQYF
-,TRBJ1-1,TRBV12-3/TRBV12-4,CASSLVGSLNTEAFF
TRBD1,TRBJ2-2,TRBV11-1,CASSPLPGQGGTANTGELFF
-,TRBJ2-7,TRBV29-1,CSAAPFVGEQYF
-,TRBJ2-6,TRBV18,CASSPPPLPSGANVLTF
-,TRBJ1-4,TRBV9,CASSVRPQEKLFF
-,TRBJ2-5,TRBV12-3/TRBV12-4,CASSWGRKETQYF
TRBD2,TRBJ2-1,TRBV5-1,CASSLEGGTSGRSNEQFF
-,TRBJ2-2,TRBV20-1,CSARESGAGTGELFF
TRBD2,TRBJ2-7,TRBV20-1,CSASDGRAPYEQYF
-,TRBJ2-3,TRBV7-9,CASSLRGGSDTDTQYF
-,TRBJ2-1,TRBV20-1,CSAIPGYNEQFF
-,TRBJ2-3,TRBV11-2,CASSPPGGRGTQYF
TRBD1,TRBJ1-5,TRBV3-1,CASSKGGQGRNQPQHF
-,TRBJ2-7,TRBV6-5,CASSYSKVKREQYF
-,TRBJ2-5,TRBV7-9,CASSLGKGLVETQYF
TRBD1,TRBJ2-5,TRBV28,CASSLFRTGGETQYF
-,TRBJ2-1,TRBV11-3,CASSLPASMKQFF